This TCR beta chain derives from a study of shared clonotypes between healthy human individuals. Original processing methods: Junction-only immunoSEQ sequences carried no quality scores, so filtering differed. Sequencing was performed with immunoSEQ multiplex PCR; in TCRdb, only in-frame clones are kept and a portion is missing. From that table come the V and J calls and clone size; the DNA was used to work out D and trimming. The top ten clones hold 1.2% of a sample with about 2 million clones, roughly 94% of them seen once. Trimming cost V 8 bases and J 7 bases, with 17 bases left between them. Germline values: CDR1 SGHVS, CDR2 FNYEAQ. The length of the CDR3 is 13 residues. General study findings and limits: It was only blood that was sampled, and tissue repertoires likely differ.

A word on this clone: As yet, its antigen is unknown.

In the naive CD8 group, cells lacked CD45RO and were positively selected for CCR7, so terminally differentiated effector memory CD45RA+ cells were left out. Each donor was a Caucasian adult residing in Nashville, Tennessee. Sequenced material: naive CD8+ T cells sorted from blood. The J gene is TRBJ1-1, the V gene TRBV7-6; TRBD1 is a possible D gene (5 bases). This TCR was recovered from a man between 18 and 29 years old in good health. For the CDR3, the DNA is TGTGCCAGCGGGGGGGGAGGCGAGGGTGAAGCTTTCTTT. Translation gives CASGGGGEGEAFF.